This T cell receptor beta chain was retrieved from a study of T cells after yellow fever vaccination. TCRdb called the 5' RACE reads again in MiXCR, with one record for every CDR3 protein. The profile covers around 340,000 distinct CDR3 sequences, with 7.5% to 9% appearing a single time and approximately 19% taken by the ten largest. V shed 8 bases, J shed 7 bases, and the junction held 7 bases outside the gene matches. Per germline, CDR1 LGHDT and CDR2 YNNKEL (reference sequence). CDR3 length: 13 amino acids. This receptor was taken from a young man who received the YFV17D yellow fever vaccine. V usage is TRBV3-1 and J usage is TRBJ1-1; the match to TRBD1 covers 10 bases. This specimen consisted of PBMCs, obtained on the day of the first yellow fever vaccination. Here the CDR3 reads CASWGQGRSEAFF. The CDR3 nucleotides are TGTGCCAGCTGGGGACAGGGGAGGAGTGAAGCTTTCTTT.